These 15 T cell receptor beta chains were sequenced from one sample in a study of blood T cell repertoires in COVID-19. Measured with immunoSEQ multiplex PCR; TCRdb has only the in-frame clones, and not every one. The sample consists of more than 110,000 clones, more than 65% of them appearing once. The sequenced sample consisted of peripheral blood. Every receptor here comes from a human donor in a cohort sampled during active COVID-19.

The chain joins TRBV10-3 to TRBJ2-7, with TRBD1 matching over 7 bases. The ends lost 4 bases at V and 1 base at J; junction bases unmatched: 7. In germline, CDR1 is ENHRY, CDR2 SYGVKD. This CDR3 has 15 residues. The CDR3: CAISGGPQGSYEQYF. The CDR3 DNA follows: TGTGCCATCAGTGGAGGGCCACAGGGGTCCTACGAGCAGTACTTC.

This clone occurred once. J is TRBJ2-4 and V is TRBV10-1; 11 positions agree with TRBD1. The J segment lost 13 bases and the V segment lost 3 bases, leaving 8 bases of the junction unmatched. Germline lookup yields CDR1 WNHNN and CDR2 SYGVQD (reference sequence). CDR3 length: 14 residues. The CDR3 region has the DNA TGCGCCAGCAGTGAAGGGGGACAGGGGGTTGTCCAGTACTTC. Protein sequence: CASSEGGQGVVQYF.

J is TRBJ2-3 and V is TRBV9; a possible D gene is TRBD2 (5 bases). The ends were cut back, 0 bases at V and 0 bases at J, with 14 bases in the middle. This CDR3 has 17 residues. Germline loops: CDR1 SGDLS, CDR2 YYNGEE. CDR3 region: CASSVAKGGGSTDTQYF. Here the CDR3 DNA reads TGTGCCAGCAGCGTAGCCAAGGGCGGAGGTAGCACAGATACGCAGTATTTT.

The J gene is TRBJ1-1, the V gene TRBV9; a weak D match, TRBD1 (5 bases). Looked up from germline, CDR1 is SGDLS and CDR2 is YYNGEE. CDR3 length: 14 amino acids. Trimming stripped 3 bases from V and 2 bases from J, with 11 bases between. Written as DNA, the CDR3 is TGTGCCAGCAGCGCGGGACTGCAAAACACTGAAGCTTTCTTT. Translation gives CASSAGLQNTEAFF.

The rearrangement joins TRBV28 to TRBJ1-5; D gene ambiguous. Germline V gene sequence: CDR1 MDHEN, CDR2 SYDVKM. V lost 6 bases and J lost 1, with 10 bases in between. The CDR3 sequence is 14 residues long. CDR3 in amino acids: CASSGLKSNQPQHF. CDR3 sequence (DNA): TGTGCCAGCAGCGGACTTAAAAGCAATCAGCCCCAGCATTTT.

The V call is TRBV18, the J call TRBJ1-1, with 9 bases aligning to TRBD1. CDR1 and CDR2 from the germline V gene are KGHSH and LQKENI. The CDR3 is 14 amino acids. After removal of 5 bases from V and 4 bases from J, the junction contained 5 bases not matched to a gene. The CDR3 sequence: CASSTQGAITEAFF. DNA of the CDR3: TGTGCCAGCTCAACACAGGGGGCTATCACTGAAGCTTTCTTT.

The V and J genes are TRBV18 and TRBJ2-5; 9 nucleotides align to TRBD1. CDR1 KGHSH and CDR2 LQKENI come from the germline V gene. This CDR3 is built from 21 residues. V was clipped by 3 bases and J by 1 base; unmatched bases: 21. Here the CDR3 reads CASSPEDQGYRGPPTQETQYF. CDR3 DNA sequence: TGTGCCAGCTCACCCGAAGATCAAGGCTACAGGGGGCCCCCCACCCAAGAGACCCAGTACTTC.

V usage is TRBV10-3 and J usage is TRBJ1-1, with D maybe TRBD1 (6 bases). Looked up from germline, CDR1 is ENHRY and CDR2 is SYGVKD. Trimming removed 4 bases at V and 6 bases at J, with 12 bases between. This CDR3 region has 13 residues. As DNA, the CDR3 is TGTGCCATCAGTGCCCGGGACATCGCTGAAGCTTTCTTT. Residues: CAISARDIAEAFF.

The V call is TRBV5-1, the J call TRBJ1-1, with 8 bases lining up with TRBD1. This CDR3 region has 14 residues. The germline gives CDR1 SGHRS, CDR2 YFSETQ. Trimming at V came to 4 bases and at J to 4 bases, leaving 6 bases not matched to a gene. The CDR3 region has the DNA TGCGCCAGCAGCCTGGAAACAGGGGGCACTGAAGCTTTCTTT. Translated: CASSLETGGTEAFF.

The V call is TRBV7-3, the J call TRBJ2-1; 9 nucleotides match TRBD2. There are 18 residues in the CDR3. Germline V CDR1 and CDR2: SGHTA, FQGTGA. V shed 2 bases, J shed 7 bases, and the junction held 15 bases outside the gene matches. As DNA, the CDR3 is TGTGCCAGCAGCTTACGGGACAAAGCGGGGGGCCGAGCGAATGAGCAGTTCTTC. Protein: CASSLRDKAGGRANEQFF.

The chain combines TRBV6-4 with TRBJ1-3; 8 bases are shared with TRBD1. The CDR3 is 21 amino acids. J lost 2 bases, V lost 0 bases, and 18 bases had no gene match. Per germline, CDR1 MRHNA and CDR2 SNTAGT. CDR3: CASSDSGLGPGQGTPGNTIYF. In DNA form, the CDR3 reads TGTGCCAGCAGTGACTCGGGACTCGGCCCCGGACAGGGTACCCCTGGAAACACCATATATTTT.

The chain is built from TRBV3-1 (or the pseudogene TRBV3-2) and TRBJ2-7, with 10 bases matching TRBD1. V was pared by 6 bases and J by 5 bases, with 10 bases of the junction left unmatched. The CDR3 totals 15 residues. Looked up from germline, CDR1 is LGHDT and CDR2 is YNNKEL (reference sequence). Here the CDR3 DNA reads TGTGCCAGCAGGGAAGCCGGGACAGGGGATCACGAGCAGTACTTC. This sequence encodes CASREAGTGDHEQYF.

DNA of the CDR3: TGTGCCAGCAGCCCCGACCCAGGGGGCGACTATGGCTACACCTTC. It specifies CASSPDPGGDYGYTF. The chain has TRBV7-9 and TRBJ1-2; 8 positions match TRBD1. Germline CDR1 reads SEHNR; CDR2 reads FQNEAQ (reference sequence). The J segment lost 3 bases and the V segment lost 5 bases, leaving 8 bases of the junction unmatched. The CDR3 length is 15 residues.

The chain has TRBV2 and TRBJ1-5; tentative D call: TRBD1 (5 bases). Germline V gives CDR1 SNHLY, CDR2 FYNNEI. V dropped 6 bases and J dropped 4 bases, with 16 bases sitting between them. The CDR3 covers 15 residues. The CDR3 is CASRTGTAGNQPQHF. CDR3 nucleotide sequence: TGTGCCAGCAGAACGGGGACCGCGGGAAATCAGCCCCAGCATTTT.

This clone was recorded only once. The chain is built from TRBV12-3 or TRBV12-4 and TRBJ1-2; D may be TRBD1 (6 bases). V shed 7 bases and J shed 1 base, with 10 bases lying between them. The CDR3 loop spans 13 amino acids. This CDR3 reads CASMRQDNYGYTF. In DNA, the CDR3 is TGTGCCAGCATGAGACAGGATAACTATGGCTACACCTTC.